This entry is about one TCR beta chain. Its antigen is as yet unknown. This entry belongs to a study of radiotherapy plus CTLA-4 blockade in lung cancer. Whole-study context: Objective responses were observed in approximately 20% of patients, and disease control was achieved by approximately 34%.

Method: immunoSEQ multiplex PCR; TCRdb's copy keeps in-frame clones and lacks some. The sample records tens of thousands of clones, around three quarters being singletons. Whole-study findings and limits: In blood, tumor-derived TCR clones expanded after radiotherapy plus ipilimumab.

Sequenced material: peripheral blood, taken from a patient treated with radiotherapy plus ipilimumab. This TCR came from a human donor with non-small cell lung cancer that progressed on radiotherapy plus ipilimumab.

The CDR3 reads CASSYGTSGRNEQFF. The CDR3 coding sequence is TGTGCCAGCAGTTACGGGACTAGCGGGAGGAATGAGCAGTTCTTC. The gene calls are TRBV6-5 and TRBJ2-1; TRBD2 matches at 15 bases. With V trimmed by 2 bases and J by 7 bases, 0 bases remained unmatched. The CDR3 spans 15 residues. Germline loops: CDR1 MNHEY, CDR2 SVGAGI.